Below are 15 T cell receptor beta chains sequenced from a single sample in a study of T cell clonality in common variable immunodeficiency. Clones were sequenced by immunoSEQ multiplex PCR, and TCRdb holds only the in-frame ones, with some missing. The sample has 30,000 to 45,000 clones, none seen only once. Sequencing was done on a sample of peripheral blood mononuclear cells. These TCRs come from a person between 18 and 69 years old in good health.

Many counts were recorded for this clone. The read halts 3 residues ahead of the CDR3 end, with the missing end drawn from the germline J gene. This chain joins TRBV19 and TRBJ2-1, with TRBD1 matching 8 bases. Germline-derived CDR1 and CDR2 are LNHDA and SQIVND (reference sequence). The CDR3 is 15 amino acids. After removal of 2 bases from V and 4 bases from J, the junction contained 4 bases not matched to a gene. The CDR3 bases that were read are TGTGCCAGTAGTATAATGACAGGGGATTACAATGAG. Translating gives CASSIMTGDYNE. The whole CDR3 is CASSIMTGDYNEQFF.

This clone has a handful of counts. The sequence runs out 3 residues before the end of the CDR3; the remainder is reconstructed from the germline J gene. This rearrangement joins TRBV6-4 to TRBJ2-4; 7 bases map to TRBD1. This CDR3 has 15 amino acids. Germline CDR1 and CDR2: MRHNA and SNTAGT. CDR3 protein: CASSDRQGDNYGQYF. The covered CDR3 bases are TGTGCCAGCAGTGATCGGCAGGGGGATAACTATGGT.

This clone occurred many times. The missing CDR3 end, 3 residues past where the read stops, is filled in from the germline J gene. V and J are TRBV5-1 and TRBJ2-5; D gene unclear. Germline V CDR1 and CDR2: SGHRS, YFSETQ. Deletions cut 2 bases from V and 3 bases from J, with 14 bases between. The CDR3 extends over 15 amino acids. The part of the CDR3 DNA that was read is TGCGCCAGCAGCTTCCGAACAGAAGAAAAAGAGACC. It specifies CASSFRTEEKET. The CDR3, in full, reads CASSFRTEEKETQYF. Based on the CDR3 plus reference TRBV5-1 and TRBJ2-5, the full variable domain is KAGVTQTPRYLIKTRGQQVTLSCSPISGHRSVSWYQQTPGQGLQFLFEYFSETQRNKGNFPGRFSGRQFSNSRSEMNVSTLELGDSALYLCASSFRTEEKETQYFGPGTRLLVL.

This clone was recorded many times. With the read ending 3 residues before the CDR3 end, the germline J gene is used to fill in that end. The chain carries TRBV18 and TRBJ2-1, with 7 nucleotides matching TRBD2. CDR1 and CDR2 from the germline V gene are KGHSH and LQKENI. The CDR3 totals 15 residues. V gave up 3 bases and J gave up 7 bases; unmatched junction bases: 9. CDR3 sequence reads: CASSPGGGPFNEQFF. Partial CDR3 DNA: TGTGCCAGCTCACCGGGGGGAGGGCCGTTTAATGAG.

This clone was observed many times. The sequenced fragment ends 3 residues before the CDR3 boundary, so the rest is inferred from the germline J gene. This chain joins TRBV20-1 and TRBJ2-5; D may be TRBD1 (6 bases). Trimming took 1 base from V and 5 from J, leaving 17 bases between them. This CDR3 comprises 15 residues. Germline lookup yields CDR1 DFQATT and CDR2 SNEGSKA (reference sequence). CDR3 DNA (partial): TGCAGTGCTAGAGTTGAGACAGGCAGTGGGGAGACC. Amino acids: CSARVETGSGET. The CDR3 in its entirety is CSARVETGSGETQYF.

In this sample, this clone turned up many times. Sequencing ends 3 residues short of the CDR3 end; the germline J gene provides the rest. V and J are TRBV20-1 and TRBJ1-5; TRBD1 aligns across 8 bases. The CDR3 loop spans 15 amino acids. V lost 0 bases to trimming and J lost 6 bases; unmatched junction nucleotides: 7. The germline gives CDR1 DFQATT, CDR2 SNEGSKA (reference sequence). CDR3 amino acids: CSARDGGQEGQPQHF. Incomplete CDR3 DNA: TGCAGTGCTAGAGATGGGGGACAGGAGGGTCAGCCC.

This clone was seen ten or more times. The CDR3 end lies 3 residues beyond the end of the read and is filled in from the germline J gene. This rearrangement joins TRBV6-4 to TRBJ2-1; 9 bases align to TRBD2. The V gene's germline CDR1 is MRHNA and CDR2 SNTAGT. The V segment lost 3 bases and the J segment 0 bases; nucleotides outside the gene matches: 0. The CDR3 has 15 amino acids. This CDR3 reads CASSEREGSYNEQFF. CDR3 bases read: TGTGCCAGCAGTGAGCGGGAGGGCTCCTACAATGAG.

This clone was counted a few times. The sequence runs out 3 residues before the end of the CDR3; the remainder is reconstructed from the germline J gene. The V gene is TRBV7-6, the J gene TRBJ1-4, with TRBD1 as a possible D gene (5 bases). The CDR3 has 18 amino acids. The germline V gene has CDR1 SGHVS and CDR2 FNYEAQ. The CDR3 loop is CASSLAGHIAGNNSPLFF. CDR3 DNA (partial): TGTGCCAGCAGCTTAGCGGGTCATATAGCAGGGAATAATTCACCA.

Details on this clone: The read ends 3 residues shy of where the CDR3 ends; the end is completed using the germline J gene. This rearrangement joins TRBV5-1 to TRBJ1-2; D call uncertain. Per germline, CDR1 SGHRS and CDR2 YFSETQ. This CDR3 has 16 amino acids. The CDR3 sequence is CASSFQVLTSSYDYTF. CDR3 DNA, as far as it was read: TGCGCCAGCAGCTTCCAGGTGCTTACAAGTTCTTACGAC.

This clone showed up many times. The CDR3 bases that were read are TGTGCCAGCAGCTTCGCGACAGGGGGCTACGAG. Amino acids: CASSFATGGYE. The complete CDR3 reads CASSFATGGYEQYF. The chain has TRBV7-2 and TRBJ2-7; TRBD1 matches 9 bases. The read ends 3 residues shy of where the CDR3 ends; the end is completed using the germline J gene. From germline, CDR1 is SGHTA and CDR2 FQGNSA. Trimming removed 3 bases from V and 3 bases from J; junction bases left unmatched: 3. The CDR3 runs 14 residues.

A word on this clone: The CDR3 end is not reached by the read, which stops 3 residues before it; the germline J gene fills it in. The chain employs TRBV13 and TRBJ1-2; D is undetermined. This CDR3 comprises 13 residues. Germline V lookup: CDR1 PRHDT, CDR2 FYEKMQ (reference sequence). The CDR3 sequence is CASSSSITDTYTF. CDR3 bases read: TGTGCCAGCAGCTCCTCAATCACAGATACC.

This clone was counted many times. Coverage ceases 3 residues before the CDR3 finishes, and the germline J gene fills in the end. The V and J genes are TRBV30 and TRBJ2-1; 14 bases are a match to TRBD2. The CDR3 is 15 residues long. The V gene's germline CDR1 is GTSNPN and CDR2 SVGIG (reference sequence). V gave up 4 bases and J gave up 8 bases; unmatched junction bases: 7. The part of the CDR3 DNA that was read is TGTGCCTGGAACTCGAGACTAGCGGGAGGGGATGAG. This codes for CAWNSRLAGGDE. The whole CDR3 is CAWNSRLAGGDEQFF.

This clone was detected only a few times. Read coverage stops 3 residues before the CDR3 terminus; the germline J gene supplies the remainder. The V call is TRBV19, the J call TRBJ2-4, with D possibly TRBD1 on 7 matching bases. CDR1 is LNHDA and CDR2 is SQIVND in the germline V gene (reference sequence). The CDR3 totals 14 residues. The sequenced CDR3 bases are TGTGCCAGTAGTATCCAATCAGGGGGGTATGGT. This translates into CASSIQSGGYG. The whole CDR3 reads CASSIQSGGYGQYF. Full variable domain (outside the CDR3, taken from reference TRBV19 and TRBJ2-4): DGGITQSPKYLFRKEGQNVTLSCEQNLNHDAMYWYRQDPGQGLRLIYYSQIVNDFQKGDIAEGYSVSREKKESFPLTVTSAQKNPTAFYLCASSIQSGGYGQYFGAGTRLSVL.

This clone was seen repeatedly, ten times or more. The read ends 3 residues shy of where the CDR3 ends; the end is completed using the germline J gene. The V and J genes are TRBV20-1 and TRBJ1-4; TRBD1 matches at 7 bases. V was clipped by 6 bases and J by 5 bases; unmatched bases: 9. Per the germline V gene, CDR1 is DFQATT and CDR2 is SNEGSKA (reference sequence). The CDR3 runs to 14 residues. Incomplete CDR3 DNA: TGCAGTGCAGAAGGGCCAGGGGGGAATGAAAAA. Its protein is CSAEGPGGNEK. The whole CDR3 region reads CSAEGPGGNEKLFF.

This clone was detected many times. The CDR3 end is not reached by the read, which stops 3 residues before it; the germline J gene fills it in. This sequence joins TRBV20-1 and TRBJ2-7; possible D gene TRBD1, 6 bases. In germline, CDR1 is DFQATT, CDR2 SNEGSKA (reference sequence). CDR3 length: 14 residues. V lost 2 bases to trimming and J lost 1 base, with 12 bases between them. The CDR3 bases that were read are TGCAGTGCTAGAAGGCCGGACAGATCCTACGAG. Its protein is CSARRPDRSYE. The CDR3 reads in full as CSARRPDRSYEQYF.